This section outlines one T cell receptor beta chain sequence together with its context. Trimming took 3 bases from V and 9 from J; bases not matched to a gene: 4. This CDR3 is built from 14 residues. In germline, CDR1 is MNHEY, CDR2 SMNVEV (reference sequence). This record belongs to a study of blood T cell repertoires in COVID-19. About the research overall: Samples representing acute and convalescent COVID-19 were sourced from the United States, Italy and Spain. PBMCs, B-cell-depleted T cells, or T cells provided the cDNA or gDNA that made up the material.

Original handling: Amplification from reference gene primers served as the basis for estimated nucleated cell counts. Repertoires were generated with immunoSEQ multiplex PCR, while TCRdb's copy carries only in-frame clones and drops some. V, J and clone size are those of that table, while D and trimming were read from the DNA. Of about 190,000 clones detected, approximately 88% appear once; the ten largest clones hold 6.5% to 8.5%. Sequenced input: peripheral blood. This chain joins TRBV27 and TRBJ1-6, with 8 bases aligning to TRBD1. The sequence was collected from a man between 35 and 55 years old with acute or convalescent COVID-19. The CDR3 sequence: CASSFLQGGSPLHF. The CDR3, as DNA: TGTGCCAGCAGTTTCCTACAGGGGGGTTCACCCCTCCACTTT.